This T cell receptor beta chain originates from a study of T cells in localized non-small cell lung cancer. The CDR3 has 17 amino acids. The J segment lost 4 bases and the V segment lost 1 base, leaving 7 bases of the junction unmatched. Germline CDR1 reads LGHNA; CDR2 reads YNFKEQ. TCRdb's table, derived via immunoSEQ multiplex PCR, lists solely in-frame clones and lacks some. The sample shows about 15,000 clones, roughly 85% of them seen only once. In the case of this clone: No antigen is known for it.

General observations from the study: Longer overall survival was linked to higher blood T cell density.

The chain recombines TRBV4-2 with TRBJ2-1; 10 bases are a match to TRBD2. The TCR comes from a woman between 35 and 75 years old with stage I lung adenocarcinoma. The starting material was peripheral blood, obtained before any cancer treatment. The CDR3: CASSQVDGAGGYNEQFF. CDR3 coding DNA: TGTGCCAGCAGCCAAGTAGACGGAGCGGGGGGGTACAATGAGCAGTTCTTC.